This is a list of T cell receptor beta chains from one sample in a study of blood T cell repertoires in COVID-19. Produced via immunoSEQ multiplex PCR; TCRdb's table is partial and in-frame only. The sample contains more than 250,000 clones, about 86% of which appear only once. The sequencing sample was made of peripheral blood. The source is a woman aged 45 to 65 with acute or convalescent COVID-19. CDR3s include the opening cysteine and the closing phenylalanine or tryptophan. The D gene is left open where the match is weak. Size tells how often a clone was seen (once, few, many) or the class of an expanded clone, and some rows leave it out.

clone size: -
V gene: TRBV30
J gene: TRBJ2-2
D gene: TRBD1
CDR3 DNA: TGTGCCTGGGGACAGGCCGGGGAGCTGTTTTTT
CDR3 protein: CAWGQAGELFF

clone size: -
V gene: TRBV6-6
J gene: TRBJ1-2
D gene: -
CDR3 DNA: TGTGCCAGCGGGCGGGGGGAAGGCTACACCTTC
CDR3 protein: CASGRGEGYTF

clone size: few
V gene: TRBV6-4
J gene: TRBJ2-1
D gene: -
CDR3 DNA: TGTGCCAGCAGTGACGTCGGCAGGGAGCAGTTCTTC
CDR3 protein: CASSDVGREQFF

clone size: -
V gene: TRBV18
J gene: TRBJ2-2
D gene: -
CDR3 DNA: TGTGCCAGCTCGCAAACTAGGATCGGCACCGGGGAGCTGTTTTTT
CDR3 protein: CASSQTRIGTGELFF

clone size: -
V gene: TRBV7-2
J gene: TRBJ1-5
D gene: -
CDR3 DNA: TGTGCCAGCAGCCTTCTGATCTCCACCCCAGCCCAGCATTTT
CDR3 protein: CASSLLISTPAQHF

clone size: -
V gene: TRBV2
J gene: TRBJ2-5
D gene: -
CDR3 DNA: TGTGCCAGCAACGTAGCATCGGAGACCCAGTACTTC
CDR3 protein: CASNVASETQYF

clone size: -
V gene: TRBV19
J gene: TRBJ2-1
D gene: TRBD2
CDR3 DNA: TGTGCCAGTAGTATACCGGCTAGCGGGAGTAATGAGCAGTTCTTC
CDR3 protein: CASSIPASGSNEQFF

clone size: -
V gene: TRBV28
J gene: TRBJ1-5
D gene: -
CDR3 DNA: TGTGCCAGCAGTTTTCGGTCGGTCGGGATCAATCAGCCCCAGCATTTT
CDR3 protein: CASSFRSVGINQPQHF

clone size: once
V gene: TRBV30
J gene: TRBJ1-1
D gene: -
CDR3 DNA: TGTGCCAGCCTCTACCCCACCGGAGGAGGTGAAGCTTTCTTT
CDR3 protein: CASLYPTGGGEAFF

clone size: -
V gene: TRBV7-9
J gene: TRBJ1-3
D gene: -
CDR3 DNA: TGTGCCAGCAGCTTAGGAGGGATCAACTCTGGAAACACCATATATTTT
CDR3 protein: CASSLGGINSGNTIYF

clone size: -
V gene: TRBV6-1
J gene: TRBJ1-2
D gene: -
CDR3 DNA: TGTGCCAGCAGACCTGGACAAAGCTATGGCTACACCTTC
CDR3 protein: CASRPGQSYGYTF

clone size: -
V gene: TRBV6-5
J gene: TRBJ2-1
D gene: -
CDR3 DNA: TGTGCCAGCATGGGGGGTTTAGATGAGCAGTTCTTC
CDR3 protein: CASMGGLDEQFF

clone size: -
V gene: TRBV6-5
J gene: TRBJ1-1
D gene: TRBD1
CDR3 DNA: TGTGCCAGCAGGGACAGGGATGAAGCTTTCTTT
CDR3 protein: CASRDRDEAFF

clone size: few
V gene: TRBV19
J gene: TRBJ1-5
D gene: -
CDR3 DNA: TGTGCCAGTTCTTATAGCAATCAGCCCCAGCATTTT
CDR3 protein: CASSYSNQPQHF

clone size: -
V gene: TRBV7-9
J gene: TRBJ1-1
D gene: TRBD1
CDR3 DNA: TGTGCCAGCAGGATGACAGGGCCTTCCTTCGCTGAAGCTTTCTTT
CDR3 protein: CASRMTGPSFAEAFF

clone size: -
V gene: TRBV13
J gene: TRBJ2-1
D gene: TRBD2
CDR3 DNA: TGTGCCAGCAGCTACACCGGGACTAGCGGCTACAATGAGCAGTTCTTC
CDR3 protein: CASSYTGTSGYNEQFF

clone size: -
V gene: TRBV3-1/TRBV3-2
J gene: TRBJ1-3
D gene: -
CDR3 DNA: TGTGCCAGCAGACACTCTGGAAACACCATATATTTT
CDR3 protein: CASRHSGNTIYF

clone size: -
V gene: TRBV5-5
J gene: TRBJ2-3
D gene: -
CDR3 DNA: TGTGCCAGCAGCTTGGTACGGACTAGCACAGATACGCAGTATTTT
CDR3 protein: CASSLVRTSTDTQYF

clone size: -
V gene: TRBV6-2/TRBV6-3
J gene: TRBJ1-4
D gene: -
CDR3 DNA: TGTGCCAGCAGTTACAGGGGTGGTAATGAAAAACTGTTTTTT
CDR3 protein: CASSYRGGNEKLFF

clone size: -
V gene: TRBV7-3
J gene: TRBJ2-2
D gene: TRBD1
CDR3 DNA: TGTGCCAGCAGCTTATTTGCGACAGGGGGCCCATACACCGGGGAGCTGTTTTTT
CDR3 protein: CASSLFATGGPYTGELFF

clone size: -
V gene: TRBV2
J gene: TRBJ2-5
D gene: -
CDR3 DNA: TGTGCCAGCAGTGCTGGCGAGACCCAGTACTTC
CDR3 protein: CASSAGETQYF

clone size: -
V gene: TRBV19
J gene: TRBJ1-2
D gene: TRBD1
CDR3 DNA: TGTGCCAGTAGTACCGACAGGGCCTATAACTATGGCTACACCTTC
CDR3 protein: CASSTDRAYNYGYTF

clone size: few
V gene: TRBV9
J gene: TRBJ1-4
D gene: -
CDR3 DNA: TGTGCCAGCAGCGTAAAGGGGGCAACTAATGAAAAACTGTTTTTT
CDR3 protein: CASSVKGATNEKLFF

clone size: -
V gene: TRBV5-1
J gene: TRBJ2-3
D gene: -
CDR3 DNA: TGCGCCAGCAGCTCGAGACAGGGCACAGATACGCAGTATTTT
CDR3 protein: CASSSRQGTDTQYF

clone size: -
V gene: TRBV19
J gene: TRBJ1-5
D gene: -
CDR3 DNA: TGTGCCAGTAGGGACAGTCAGAATCAGCCCCAGCATTTT
CDR3 protein: CASRDSQNQPQHF

clone size: -
V gene: TRBV2
J gene: TRBJ1-1
D gene: -
CDR3 DNA: TGTGCCAGCAGTGGCGTTTCGAACACTGAAGCTTTCTTT
CDR3 protein: CASSGVSNTEAFF

clone size: -
V gene: TRBV29-1
J gene: TRBJ1-2
D gene: -
CDR3 DNA: TGCAGCGGCGGGGGGGGCGATGGCTACACCTTC
CDR3 protein: CSGGGGDGYTF

clone size: -
V gene: TRBV27
J gene: TRBJ2-7
D gene: TRBD2
CDR3 DNA: TGTGCCAGCAGTTTAAAGCGGGGGAACCCTCTAATCGAGCAGTACTTC
CDR3 protein: CASSLKRGNPLIEQYF

clone size: -
V gene: TRBV19
J gene: TRBJ1-5
D gene: -
CDR3 DNA: TGTGCCAGTAGTATAGTCGGAGTCCTGGCTGGAAATCAGCCCCAGCATTTT
CDR3 protein: CASSIVGVLAGNQPQHF

clone size: -
V gene: TRBV5-6
J gene: TRBJ2-1
D gene: TRBD1
CDR3 DNA: TGTGCCAGCAGCTCCGGACAGGGACCAGTAGACAATGAGCAGTTCTTC
CDR3 protein: CASSSGQGPVDNEQFF